Detailed here is one T cell receptor (beta chain). TCRdb re-called the 5' RACE reads with MiXCR, one entry per CDR3 protein. Of 7,500 or so distinct CDR3 sequences detected, around 8.2% appear once; the ten largest clones hold around 23%. This record comes from a study of CD8 T cells in ankylosing spondylitis. This sequence originates from a male donor with ankylosing spondylitis or in good health (not recorded which). Sample: blood, either unsorted or a sorted T cell fraction (not recorded which).

CDR3 in amino acids: CASSVSSGGAADTQYF. In DNA, the CDR3 is TGTGCCAGCAGCGTTTCCTCCGGGGGGGCTGCAGATACGCAGTATTTT. V and J are TRBV9 and TRBJ2-3; TRBD2 agrees at 8 bases. With 2 bases clipped from V and 4 bases from J, the junction kept 9 bases outside the gene matches. Germline V gene data show CDR1 as SGDLS and CDR2 as YYNGEE. The CDR3 has 16 amino acids.